This entry lists 18 T cell receptor beta chains sequenced from one sample in a study of sequential checkpoint blockade in melanoma. Treatment described: randomized to nivolumab then ipilimumab (arm A) or the reverse (arm B). The data were produced by immunoSEQ multiplex PCR, yet TCRdb's version contains in-frame clones alone and is incomplete. This table holds a few thousand clones, 60% to 70% found once. Specimen: CD8+ T cells sorted from blood (inferred from file names), collected from a patient given nivolumab and ipilimumab in sequence. All receptors come from a human donor with melanoma.

This clone was observed a handful of times. The V gene is TRBV2, the J gene TRBJ1-2; D call uncertain. There are 15 residues in the CDR3. Trimming stripped 3 bases from V and 3 bases from J, with 14 bases between. Germline lookup yields CDR1 SNHLY and CDR2 FYNNEI. The CDR3 loop is CASSEVGEGDYGYTF. The CDR3 coding sequence is TGTGCCAGCAGTGAGGTCGGGGAAGGCGACTATGGCTACACCTTC.

The sample holds a few counts of this clone. V is TRBV7-6 and J is TRBJ2-7; the D gene is possibly TRBD2 (5 bases). The CDR3 sequence is 17 residues long. V gave up 2 bases and J gave up 0 bases, with 17 bases separating them. Germline lookup yields CDR1 SGHVS and CDR2 FNYEAQ. CDR3 bases: TGTGCCAGCAGCTTAACCGGGGTGGGTCCTAACTCCTACGAGCAGTACTTC. It codes for CASSLTGVGPNSYEQYF. Together with reference TRBV7-6 and TRBJ2-7, the CDR3 gives the full variable domain: GAGVSQSPRYKVTKRGQDVALRCDPISGHVSLYWYRQALGQGPEFLTYFNYEAQQDKSGLPNDRFSAERPEGSISTLTIQRTEQRDSAMYRCASSLTGVGPNSYEQYFGPGTRLTVT.

The chain links TRBV2 to TRBJ2-5; 11 bases are shared with TRBD2. The CDR3 sequence is 16 residues long. V dropped 8 bases and J dropped 6; count of bases not matched to a gene: 14. Germline V gives CDR1 SNHLY, CDR2 FYNNEI. The CDR3 spells CASLLPSGRFRKTQYF. Here the CDR3 DNA reads TGTGCCAGCCTTCTTCCTAGCGGGAGGTTTAGGAAGACCCAGTACTTC.

This clone was counted only a few times. Here the CDR3 reads CASSQGTGDYEQYF. DNA of the CDR3: TGCGCCAGCAGCCAGGGGACAGGAGACTACGAGCAGTACTTC. The chain employs TRBV4-3 and TRBJ2-7, with TRBD1 matching over 8 bases. Germline trimming cut 3 bases from V and 3 bases from J; bases unmatched to any gene: 4. Germline values: CDR1 LGHNA, CDR2 YSLEER. The CDR3 extends over 14 amino acids.

This sequence joins TRBV6-5 and TRBJ2-1; D ambiguous. Germline V gives CDR1 MNHEY, CDR2 SVGAGI. V was shortened by 2 bases and J by 0 bases, with 8 bases between the two germline ends. The CDR3 covers 15 residues. CDR3 amino acids: CASSYSSSSYNEQFF. In DNA, the CDR3 is TGTGCCAGCAGTTACAGTTCCAGCTCCTACAATGAGCAGTTCTTC.

The chain carries TRBV7-9 and TRBJ1-1; D perhaps matches TRBD1 (5 bases). With 5 bases removed from V and 1 base from J, the gap between germline ends came to 14 bases. This CDR3 spans 15 amino acids. Germline V gene data show CDR1 as SEHNR and CDR2 as FQNEAQ (reference sequence). CDR3 sequence (DNA): TGTGCCAGCAGCGGAGGGCTTGACAGGAACACTGAAGCTTTCTTT. Its translation is CASSGGLDRNTEAFF.

In this sample, this clone turned up a few times. The J gene is TRBJ2-7, the V gene TRBV9; TRBD1 matches at 7 bases. The CDR3 is 14 amino acids. Germline-derived CDR1 and CDR2 are SGDLS and YYNGEE. V was clipped by 5 bases and J by 3 bases; unmatched bases: 8. The CDR3 nucleotides are TGTGCCAGCAGTACACAAGGGGGCGGCTACGAGCAGTACTTC. Its protein is CASSTQGGGYEQYF. The variable domain in full, with the rest retrieved from reference TRBV9 and TRBJ2-7, is DSGVTQTPKHLITATGQRVTLRCSPRSGDLSVYWYQQSLDQGLQFLIQYYNGEERAKGNILERFSAQQFPDLHSELNLSSLELGDSALYFCASSTQGGGYEQYFGPGTRLTVT.

This clone was observed a single time. Other DNA sequences from this sample encode an identical CDR3 as well. V gene TRBV2 combines with J gene TRBJ1-1; 7 nucleotides line up with TRBD1. With 5 bases clipped from V and 0 bases from J, the junction kept 3 bases outside the gene matches. Germline CDR1 reads SNHLY; CDR2 reads FYNNEI. CDR3 size: 14 residues. DNA of the CDR3: TGTGCCAGCAGTAAGGGACAGCTGAACACTGAAGCTTTCTTT. Translated: CASSKGQLNTEAFF.

This rearrangement joins TRBV5-4 to TRBJ2-7; 9 bases align to TRBD1. Germline-derived CDR1 and CDR2 are SGHNT and YYREEE (reference sequence). With V trimmed by 4 bases and J by 2 bases, 7 bases remained unmatched. CDR3 length: 15 residues. CDR3 residues: CASSTAGQGTYEQYF. The DNA of the CDR3 is TGTGCCAGCAGCACCGCGGGACAGGGTACCTACGAGCAGTACTTC.

The chain couples TRBV6-5 to TRBJ1-1; TRBD1 matches at 7 bases. J was trimmed by 0 bases and V by 6 bases; bases with no gene match: 7. Germline V gives CDR1 MNHEY, CDR2 SVGAGI. The CDR3 is 15 residues long. CDR3 protein: CASRTTGDLNTEAFF. In nucleotides, the CDR3 is TGTGCCAGCAGAACCACAGGGGATCTGAACACTGAAGCTTTCTTT.

The gene calls are TRBV15 and TRBJ1-4; 7 nucleotides line up with TRBD1. Germline CDR1 and CDR2: LNHNV and YYDKDF (reference sequence). After removal of 3 bases from V and 8 bases from J, the junction contained 9 bases not matched to a gene. The CDR3 has 15 residues. This CDR3 is CATSRYRQGEEKLFF. The CDR3 region has the DNA TGTGCCACCAGCAGGTATAGACAGGGCGAGGAAAAACTGTTTTTT.

The rearrangement links TRBV4-1 to TRBJ2-7, with 7 bases identical to TRBD2. This CDR3 region has 15 residues. The trim removed 0 bases at V and 3 bases at J, leaving 5 bases unmatched. In germline, CDR1 is MGHRA, CDR2 YSYEKL. This CDR3 is CASSQEEGRGYEQYF. For the CDR3, the DNA is TGCGCCAGCAGCCAAGAGGAAGGGAGGGGCTACGAGCAGTACTTC.

The rearrangement joins TRBV15 to TRBJ1-2; D gene unclear. V dropped 0 bases and J dropped 1 base, with 6 bases sitting between them. The germline CDR1 and CDR2 sequences are LNHNV and YYDKDF (reference sequence). The CDR3 consists of 14 residues. In nucleotides, the CDR3 is TGTGCCACCAGCAGAGATCTCGGTAACTATGGCTACACCTTC. It encodes CATSRDLGNYGYTF.

The chain joins TRBV5-6 to TRBJ2-7; D is unclear. This CDR3 region has 14 residues. Trimming shortened V by 0 bases and J by 4 bases, and 11 bases separated the two germline ends. Looked up from germline, CDR1 is SGHDT and CDR2 is YYEEEE. CDR3 loop: CASSLDKLIYEQYF. CDR3 coding DNA: TGTGCCAGCAGCTTGGACAAATTGATTTACGAGCAGTACTTC.

The chain couples TRBV6-5 to TRBJ2-7; D might be TRBD2 (6 bases). V was pared by 4 bases and J by 9 bases, with 19 bases between. CDR1 and CDR2 from the germline V gene are MNHEY and SVGAGI. CDR3 size: 14 residues. Here the CDR3 reads CASSSGTYTAVQYF. CDR3 nucleotide sequence: TGTGCCAGCAGTTCCGGGACTTATACTGCCGTGCAGTACTTC.

The genes are TRBV7-8 and TRBJ2-1, with D perhaps TRBD1 (5 bases). Germline assignment: CDR1 SGHVS and CDR2 FQNEAQ. The CDR3 runs 15 residues. V was cut by 2 bases and J by 2 bases, with 10 bases left in between. CDR3 DNA: TGTGCCAGCAGCTTATATGTAGGGGCCTACAATGAGCAGTTCTTC. Protein product: CASSLYVGAYNEQFF.

A few counts support this clone. The chain employs TRBV7-3 and TRBJ1-2, with D hard to call. The CDR3 is 15 amino acids. Per germline, CDR1 SGHTA and CDR2 FQGTGA. V lost 6 bases to trimming and J lost 4 bases, with 18 bases between them. CDR3 in amino acids: CASSTTGSSPYGYTF. In nucleotides, the CDR3 is TGTGCCAGCAGTACAACGGGTTCCTCTCCCTATGGCTACACCTTC.

The CDR3 loop reads CARLRRGTEAFF. The CDR3 DNA reads as TGTGCCAGACTCAGGAGGGGCACTGAAGCTTTCTTT. This sequence joins TRBV2 and TRBJ1-1; D might be TRBD1 (5 bases). V lost 9 bases and J 4 bases, leaving 12 bases between the germline ends. Germline V CDR1 and CDR2: SNHLY, FYNNEI. The CDR3 is made up of 12 amino acids.